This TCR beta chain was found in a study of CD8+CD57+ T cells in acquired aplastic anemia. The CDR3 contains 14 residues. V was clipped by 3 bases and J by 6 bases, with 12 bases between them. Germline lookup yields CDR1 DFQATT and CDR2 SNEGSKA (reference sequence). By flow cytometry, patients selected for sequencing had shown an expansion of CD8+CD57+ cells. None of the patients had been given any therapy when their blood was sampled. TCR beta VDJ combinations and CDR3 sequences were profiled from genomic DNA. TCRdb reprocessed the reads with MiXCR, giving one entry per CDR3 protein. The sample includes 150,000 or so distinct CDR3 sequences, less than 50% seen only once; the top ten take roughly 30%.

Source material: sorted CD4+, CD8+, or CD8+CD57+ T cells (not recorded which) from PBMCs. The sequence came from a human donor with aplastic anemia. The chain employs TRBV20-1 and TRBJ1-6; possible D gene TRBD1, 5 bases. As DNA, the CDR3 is TGCAGTGCTAGTGATCAGACAGCTAATTCACCCCTCCACTTT. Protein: CSASDQTANSPLHF.